Listed below are T cell receptor beta chains from one sample, sequenced in a study of blood T cell repertoires in COVID-19. Using immunoSEQ multiplex PCR, the repertoire was profiled, and TCRdb retains in-frame clones only, with some absent. The table lists around 280,000 clones, roughly 90% of them singletons. The material sequenced was PBMCs or T cells enriched from blood (not recorded which). These receptors were collected from a woman aged 18-29 years with acute COVID-19. The CDR3 runs from the conserved cysteine through the conserved F or W. D genes are given only for firm matches. A row's size may be missing; if present it is once, few, many or a size class.

j_gene: TRBJ1-1; v_gene: TRBV4-1; d_gene: TRBD1; abundance: NA; CDR3nt: TGCGCCAGCAGCCAATTCCGGGCAGGGGGCATCTTGGACACTGAAGCTTTCTTT; CDR3aa: CASSQFRAGGILDTEAFF
j_gene: TRBJ1-2; v_gene: TRBV20-1; d_gene: NA; abundance: NA; CDR3nt: TGCAGTGCTAGTGGGGACACCGCTAACTATGGCTACACCTTC; CDR3aa: CSASGDTANYGYTF
j_gene: TRBJ2-7; v_gene: TRBV7-9; d_gene: NA; abundance: once; CDR3nt: TGTGCCAGCAGGGAAACAGGTCACGAGCAGTACTTC; CDR3aa: CASRETGHEQYF
j_gene: TRBJ2-7; v_gene: TRBV30; d_gene: TRBD1; abundance: NA; CDR3nt: TGTGCCGGACAGGGACAGGGATACTACGAGCAGTACTTC; CDR3aa: CAGQGQGYYEQYF
j_gene: TRBJ2-7; v_gene: TRBV18; d_gene: NA; abundance: NA; CDR3nt: TGTGCCAGCTCCCCGAGCTCCTACGAGCAGTACTTC; CDR3aa: CASSPSSYEQYF
j_gene: TRBJ2-7; v_gene: TRBV3-1/TRBV3-2; d_gene: NA; abundance: many; CDR3nt: TGTGCCAGCAGCCAAATCTATTACGAGCAGTACTTC; CDR3aa: CASSQIYYEQYF
j_gene: TRBJ2-1; v_gene: TRBV5-1; d_gene: NA; abundance: NA; CDR3nt: TGCGCCAGCAGCGTGGCCTTCAGAGGGCATGAGCAGTTCTTC; CDR3aa: CASSVAFRGHEQFF
j_gene: TRBJ2-1; v_gene: TRBV23-1; d_gene: NA; abundance: NA; CDR3nt: TGCGCCAGCAGTCAGCATCCCGGGGACAATGAGCAGTTCTTC; CDR3aa: CASSQHPGDNEQFF
j_gene: TRBJ2-5; v_gene: TRBV7-2; d_gene: TRBD2; abundance: NA; CDR3nt: TGTGCCAGCAGCTCTCTCTTAGCGGGAGAGCGGGAGACCCAGTACTTC; CDR3aa: CASSSLLAGERETQYF
j_gene: TRBJ2-1; v_gene: TRBV27; d_gene: TRBD2; abundance: many; CDR3nt: TGTGCCAGCAGTTTATGGACTAGCGGGAGGGCCAATGAGCAGTTCTTC; CDR3aa: CASSLWTSGRANEQFF
j_gene: TRBJ2-3; v_gene: TRBV7-9; d_gene: NA; abundance: once; CDR3nt: TGTGCCAGCAGCTTTGGAGGAACAGATACGCAGTATTTT; CDR3aa: CASSFGGTDTQYF
j_gene: TRBJ2-7; v_gene: TRBV18; d_gene: NA; abundance: once; CDR3nt: TGTGCCAGCTCACCAAGGGAGACTTACGAGCAGTACTTC; CDR3aa: CASSPRETYEQYF
j_gene: TRBJ2-1; v_gene: TRBV28; d_gene: NA; abundance: NA; CDR3nt: TGTGCCAGCCGGAGGGGTTCGGATGAGCAGTTCTTC; CDR3aa: CASRRGSDEQFF
j_gene: TRBJ2-3; v_gene: TRBV2; d_gene: NA; abundance: NA; CDR3nt: TGTGCCAGCAGTGTGGGAGTTCCAGATACGCAGTATTTT; CDR3aa: CASSVGVPDTQYF
j_gene: TRBJ2-5; v_gene: TRBV7-9; d_gene: NA; abundance: NA; CDR3nt: TGTGCCAGCAGCTTACCCCCTGTAGAGACCCAGTACTTC; CDR3aa: CASSLPPVETQYF
j_gene: TRBJ1-5; v_gene: TRBV27; d_gene: NA; abundance: NA; CDR3nt: TGTGCCAGCAGCCTGGCGGGGGTCCAGCCCCAGCATTTT; CDR3aa: CASSLAGVQPQHF
j_gene: TRBJ2-7; v_gene: TRBV5-1; d_gene: NA; abundance: NA; CDR3nt: TGCGCCAGCAGCCCGGGACTTATCTACGAGCAGTACTTC; CDR3aa: CASSPGLIYEQYF
j_gene: TRBJ2-1; v_gene: TRBV19; d_gene: TRBD2; abundance: NA; CDR3nt: TGTGCCAGTAGAAACCTGATGGGGCTAGCGGGATCTGGTGAGCAGTTCTTC; CDR3aa: CASRNLMGLAGSGEQFF
j_gene: TRBJ2-7; v_gene: TRBV29-1; d_gene: NA; abundance: NA; CDR3nt: TGCAGCGTTAAGGGCGAGGGCCGGGAGCAGTACTTC; CDR3aa: CSVKGEGREQYF
j_gene: TRBJ2-5; v_gene: TRBV14; d_gene: NA; abundance: NA; CDR3nt: TGTGCCAGCAGCCTAAACAGGGTGAGGGGAGAGACCCAGTACTTC; CDR3aa: CASSLNRVRGETQYF
j_gene: TRBJ2-3; v_gene: TRBV9; d_gene: TRBD2; abundance: NA; CDR3nt: TGTGCCAGCAGCGTCGGGCTAGCGGGGGCAGATACGCAGTATTTT; CDR3aa: CASSVGLAGADTQYF
j_gene: TRBJ2-1; v_gene: TRBV6-6; d_gene: NA; abundance: NA; CDR3nt: TGTGCCAGCAGTTGGAGAGACTTTGGAGAGCAGTTCTTC; CDR3aa: CASSWRDFGEQFF
j_gene: TRBJ1-5; v_gene: TRBV7-9; d_gene: NA; abundance: once; CDR3nt: TGTGCCAGCAGCTTAGGGGGCCACAGTCAGAATCAGCCCCAGCATTTT; CDR3aa: CASSLGGHSQNQPQHF
j_gene: TRBJ2-2; v_gene: TRBV27; d_gene: NA; abundance: NA; CDR3nt: TGTGCCAGCAGTATGTCATGGAGACAGTATGTAATTCCGAACAACGGGGAGCTGTTTTTT; CDR3aa: CASSMSWRQYVIPNNGELFF
j_gene: TRBJ2-7; v_gene: TRBV28; d_gene: TRBD2; abundance: many; CDR3nt: TGTGCCAGCACTCCCGGGACTAGAACACTCAGGGAGCAGTACTTC; CDR3aa: CASTPGTRTLREQYF
j_gene: TRBJ1-2; v_gene: TRBV9; d_gene: NA; abundance: NA; CDR3nt: TGTGCCAGCAGCGTAGACGGGACTCCGACGAGGAATGGCTACACCTTC; CDR3aa: CASSVDGTPTRNGYTF
j_gene: TRBJ2-7; v_gene: TRBV6-6; d_gene: NA; abundance: NA; CDR3nt: TGTGCCAGCAGGACAGGCTTAACCTACGAGCAGTACTTC; CDR3aa: CASRTGLTYEQYF
j_gene: TRBJ2-1; v_gene: TRBV19; d_gene: NA; abundance: NA; CDR3nt: TGTGCCGGTAGTTCTCTAGCGCAAAGCTCCTACAATGAGCAGTTCTTC; CDR3aa: CAGSSLAQSSYNEQFF
j_gene: TRBJ1-2; v_gene: TRBV29-1; d_gene: TRBD1; abundance: NA; CDR3nt: TGCAGCGTTGGGATAAACAGGGGGAACTATGGCTACACCTTC; CDR3aa: CSVGINRGNYGYTF
j_gene: TRBJ2-5; v_gene: TRBV6-2/TRBV6-3; d_gene: TRBD2; abundance: NA; CDR3nt: TGTGCCAGCAGTTACCTACCGAAGCAAACTAGCGGAGTGGGGCGGGAGACCCAGTACTTC; CDR3aa: CASSYLPKQTSGVGRETQYF
j_gene: TRBJ1-5; v_gene: TRBV19; d_gene: NA; abundance: NA; CDR3nt: TGTGCCAGTAGTATAGACAGGGCCAATCAGCCCCAGCATTTT; CDR3aa: CASSIDRANQPQHF
j_gene: TRBJ1-2; v_gene: TRBV6-5; d_gene: NA; abundance: NA; CDR3nt: TGTGCCAGCAGTTACTTGAGTCAGGGATTTGGCTACACCTTC; CDR3aa: CASSYLSQGFGYTF
j_gene: TRBJ2-7; v_gene: TRBV4-3; d_gene: NA; abundance: NA; CDR3nt: TGCGCCAGCAGCCAAGATCATATAGGGGCCTACGAGCAGTACTTC; CDR3aa: CASSQDHIGAYEQYF
j_gene: TRBJ2-7; v_gene: TRBV6-1; d_gene: TRBD2; abundance: NA; CDR3nt: TGTGCCAGCAGTGAACGAACTAGCGCAGACGAGCAGTACTTC; CDR3aa: CASSERTSADEQYF
j_gene: TRBJ1-6; v_gene: TRBV7-9; d_gene: NA; abundance: NA; CDR3nt: TGTGCCAGCAGCTTAGGAACAGCGGGTGGTTCACCCCTCCACTTT; CDR3aa: CASSLGTAGGSPLHF
j_gene: TRBJ2-1; v_gene: TRBV2; d_gene: NA; abundance: few; CDR3nt: TGTGCCAGTAACCGGGACAACTCCTACAATGAGCAGTTCTTC; CDR3aa: CASNRDNSYNEQFF
j_gene: TRBJ2-5; v_gene: TRBV5-1; d_gene: TRBD1; abundance: NA; CDR3nt: TGCGCCAGCAGCCTGACCGGGACAGGGGTAGAGACCCAGTACTTC; CDR3aa: CASSLTGTGVETQYF
j_gene: TRBJ1-1; v_gene: TRBV15; d_gene: NA; abundance: NA; CDR3nt: TGTGCCACCAGCAGAGATGGGGCATTACAAAACACTGAAGCTTTCTTT; CDR3aa: CATSRDGALQNTEAFF
j_gene: TRBJ1-1; v_gene: TRBV4-1; d_gene: NA; abundance: NA; CDR3nt: TGCGCCAGCAGCCAAGCGACAGAAGCTTTCTTT; CDR3aa: CASSQATEAFF
j_gene: TRBJ2-1; v_gene: TRBV27; d_gene: NA; abundance: NA; CDR3nt: TGTGCCAGCAGAAGGGATGGCGGGATGTACAATGAGCAGTTCTTC; CDR3aa: CASRRDGGMYNEQFF
j_gene: TRBJ2-7; v_gene: TRBV2; d_gene: NA; abundance: NA; CDR3nt: TGTGCCAGCAAAGTGTTGGTCCCCAGCTACGAGCAGTACTTC; CDR3aa: CASKVLVPSYEQYF
j_gene: TRBJ2-7; v_gene: TRBV28; d_gene: TRBD1; abundance: once; CDR3nt: TGTGCCAGCAGTACCGGGACAGTGCTACGATGGCAGTACTTC; CDR3aa: CASSTGTVLRWQYF
j_gene: TRBJ2-7; v_gene: TRBV7-9; d_gene: TRBD1; abundance: NA; CDR3nt: TGTGCCAGCAGCTTAGCTAACAGGGGCGGTGAGCAGTACTTC; CDR3aa: CASSLANRGGEQYF
j_gene: TRBJ2-1; v_gene: TRBV18; d_gene: TRBD2; abundance: few; CDR3nt: TGTGCCAGCTCACCACCGAACCTTTTTCTAGCGGGAGATAAGTTCAATGAGCAGTTCTTC; CDR3aa: CASSPPNLFLAGDKFNEQFF
j_gene: TRBJ2-2; v_gene: TRBV3-1/TRBV3-2; d_gene: NA; abundance: NA; CDR3nt: TGTGCCAGCAGCCCAAGGGGCACCGGGGAGCTGTTTTTT; CDR3aa: CASSPRGTGELFF
j_gene: TRBJ2-3; v_gene: TRBV7-7; d_gene: NA; abundance: NA; CDR3nt: TGTGCTAGCAGCCTAGTTGGCGGGAGCACAGATACGCAGTATTTT; CDR3aa: CASSLVGGSTDTQYF
j_gene: TRBJ1-5; v_gene: TRBV7-8; d_gene: TRBD1; abundance: NA; CDR3nt: TGTGCCAGCAGCCGGCTGACAGGGGGCTTGTATCAGCCCCAGCATTTT; CDR3aa: CASSRLTGGLYQPQHF
j_gene: TRBJ2-2; v_gene: TRBV24-1; d_gene: NA; abundance: NA; CDR3nt: TGTGCCACCAGTGATTTGTTATCCGGGGAGCTGTTTTTT; CDR3aa: CATSDLLSGELFF
j_gene: TRBJ1-5; v_gene: TRBV19; d_gene: TRBD1; abundance: NA; CDR3nt: TGTGCCAGTAGTATCCCCGACAGGGGGAACAATCAGCCCCAGCATTTT; CDR3aa: CASSIPDRGNNQPQHF
j_gene: TRBJ1-3; v_gene: TRBV11-1; d_gene: NA; abundance: NA; CDR3nt: TGTGCCAGCAGCTCTCGTATTGGAAACACCATATATTTT; CDR3aa: CASSSRIGNTIYF
j_gene: TRBJ2-7; v_gene: TRBV5-5; d_gene: TRBD1; abundance: NA; CDR3nt: TGTGCCAGCAGCTTGGCCCTGGGACAGGGGTGGGAGCAGTACTTC; CDR3aa: CASSLALGQGWEQYF